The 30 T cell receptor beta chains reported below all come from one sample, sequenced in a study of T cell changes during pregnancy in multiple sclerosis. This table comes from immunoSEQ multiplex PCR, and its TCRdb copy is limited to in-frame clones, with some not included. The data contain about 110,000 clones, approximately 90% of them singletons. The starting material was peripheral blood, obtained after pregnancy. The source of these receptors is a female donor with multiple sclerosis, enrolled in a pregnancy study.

For the CDR3, the DNA is TGCGCCAGCAGCTTCGAGCGGGGGGGTCTGGATGAGCAGTTCTTC. Protein sequence: CASSFERGGLDEQFF. The J gene is TRBJ2-1, the V gene TRBV5-1; 10 positions agree with TRBD2. V was clipped by 2 bases and J by 8 bases; unmatched bases: 7. Germline V gives CDR1 SGHRS, CDR2 YFSETQ. The CDR3 is made up of 15 amino acids.

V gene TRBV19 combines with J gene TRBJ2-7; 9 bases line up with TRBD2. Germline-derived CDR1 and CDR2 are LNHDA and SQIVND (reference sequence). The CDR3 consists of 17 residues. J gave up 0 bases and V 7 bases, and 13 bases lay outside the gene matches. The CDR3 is CASIPMGLAGTSYEQYF. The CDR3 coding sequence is TGTGCCAGTATCCCCATGGGGCTAGCGGGGACCTCCTACGAGCAGTACTTC.

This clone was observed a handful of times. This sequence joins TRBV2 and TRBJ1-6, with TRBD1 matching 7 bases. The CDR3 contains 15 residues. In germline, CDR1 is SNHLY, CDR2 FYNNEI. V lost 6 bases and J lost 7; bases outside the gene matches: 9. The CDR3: CASSGGQLRNSPLHF. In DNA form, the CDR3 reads TGTGCCAGCAGCGGGGGACAGCTAAGGAATTCACCCCTCCACTTT.

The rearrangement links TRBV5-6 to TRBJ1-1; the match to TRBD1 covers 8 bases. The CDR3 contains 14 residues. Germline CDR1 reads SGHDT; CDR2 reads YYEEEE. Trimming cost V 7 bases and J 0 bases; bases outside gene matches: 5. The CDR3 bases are TGTGCCAGCGAACAGGGGGTCATGAACACTGAAGCTTTCTTT. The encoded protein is CASEQGVMNTEAFF.

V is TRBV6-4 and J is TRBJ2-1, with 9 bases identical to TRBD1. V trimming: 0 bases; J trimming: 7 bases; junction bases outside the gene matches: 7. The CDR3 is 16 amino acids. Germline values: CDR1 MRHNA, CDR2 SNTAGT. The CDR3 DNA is TGTGCCAGCAGTGACTCTGCGGGACAGGGTGAAAATGAGCAGTTCTTC. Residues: CASSDSAGQGENEQFF.

The CDR3 DNA sequence: TGTGCCAGCAGCTTAGGGGGGGGCTTCACTGAAGCTTTCTTT. Protein product: CASSLGGGFTEAFF. This rearrangement joins TRBV7-3 to TRBJ1-1; D is possibly TRBD1 (6 bases). Trimming pared 2 bases from V and 4 bases from J, leaving 11 bases between. From germline, CDR1 is SGHTA and CDR2 FQGTGA. The CDR3 length is 14 residues. The full variable domain, rest sourced from reference TRBV7-3 and TRBJ1-1, is GAGVSQTPSNKVTEKGKYVELRCDPISGHTALYWYRQSLGQGPEFLIYFQGTGAADDSGLPNDRFFAVRPEGSVSTLKIQRTERGDSAVYLCASSLGGGFTEAFFGQGTRLTVV.

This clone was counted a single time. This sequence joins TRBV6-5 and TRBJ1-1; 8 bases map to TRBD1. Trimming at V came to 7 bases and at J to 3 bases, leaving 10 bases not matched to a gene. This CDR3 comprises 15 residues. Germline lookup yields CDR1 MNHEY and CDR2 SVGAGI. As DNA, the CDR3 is TGTGCCAGCATGAAACCCAGGGGGCCGGACACTGAAGCTTTCTTT. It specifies CASMKPRGPDTEAFF.

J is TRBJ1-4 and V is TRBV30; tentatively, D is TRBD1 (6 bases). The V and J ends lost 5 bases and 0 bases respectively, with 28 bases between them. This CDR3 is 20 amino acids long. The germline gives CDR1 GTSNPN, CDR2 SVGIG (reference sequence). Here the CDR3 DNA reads TGTGCCTGGGTACCCCCCGGCAGGGGATATCACTTGGCAACTAATGAAAAACTGTTTTTT. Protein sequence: CAWVPPGRGYHLATNEKLFF.

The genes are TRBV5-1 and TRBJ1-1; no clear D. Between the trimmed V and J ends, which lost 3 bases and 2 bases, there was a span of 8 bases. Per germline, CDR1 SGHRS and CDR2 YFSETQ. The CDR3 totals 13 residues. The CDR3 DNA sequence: TGCGCCAGCAGCTCACAGCCTAACACTGAAGCTTTCTTT. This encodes CASSSQPNTEAFF.

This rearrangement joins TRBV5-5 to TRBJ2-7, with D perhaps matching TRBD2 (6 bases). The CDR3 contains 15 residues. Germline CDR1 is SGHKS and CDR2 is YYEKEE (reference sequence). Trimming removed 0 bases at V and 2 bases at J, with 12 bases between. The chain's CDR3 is CASSLVRRGPYEQYF. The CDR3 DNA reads TGTGCCAGCAGCTTGGTTCGGAGGGGCCCCTACGAGCAGTACTTC.

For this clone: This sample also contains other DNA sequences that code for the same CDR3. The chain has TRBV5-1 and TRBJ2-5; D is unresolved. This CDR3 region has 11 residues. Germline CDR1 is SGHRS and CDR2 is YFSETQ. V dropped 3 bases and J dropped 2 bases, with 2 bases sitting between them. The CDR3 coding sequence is TGCGCCAGCAGCTCACAAGAGACCCAGTACTTC. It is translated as CASSSQETQYF.

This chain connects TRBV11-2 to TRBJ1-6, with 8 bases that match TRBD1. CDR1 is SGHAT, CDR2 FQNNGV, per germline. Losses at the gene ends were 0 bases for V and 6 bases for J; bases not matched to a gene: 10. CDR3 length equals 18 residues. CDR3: CASSLEGVGRGLNSPLHF. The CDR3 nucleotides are TGTGCCAGCAGCTTAGAGGGGGTGGGCAGGGGGCTTAATTCACCCCTCCACTTT.

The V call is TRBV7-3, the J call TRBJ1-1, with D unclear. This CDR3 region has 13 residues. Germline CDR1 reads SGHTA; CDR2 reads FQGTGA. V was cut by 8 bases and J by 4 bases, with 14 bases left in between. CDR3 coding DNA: TGTGCCAGCCGCCATGAGGAGACCACTGAAGCTTTCTTT. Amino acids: CASRHEETTEAFF.

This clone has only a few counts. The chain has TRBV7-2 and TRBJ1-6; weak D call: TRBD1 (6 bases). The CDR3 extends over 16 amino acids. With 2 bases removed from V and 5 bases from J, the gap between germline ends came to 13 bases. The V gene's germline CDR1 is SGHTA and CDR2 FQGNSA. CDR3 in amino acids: CASSLPRQANNSPLHF. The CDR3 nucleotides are TGTGCCAGCAGCTTACCTCGACAGGCAAATAATTCACCCCTCCACTTT.

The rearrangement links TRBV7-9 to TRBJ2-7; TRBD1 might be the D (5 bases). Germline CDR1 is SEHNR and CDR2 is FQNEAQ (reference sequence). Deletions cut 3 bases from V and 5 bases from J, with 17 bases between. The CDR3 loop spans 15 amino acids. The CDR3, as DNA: TGTGCCAGCAGCTTCCCAACAGGTCCCGTTCACGAGCAGTACTTC. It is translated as CASSFPTGPVHEQYF.

CDR3 bases: TGTGCCAGCAGTGAAGCGGGAGCCTACAATGAGCAGTTCTTC. Translation: CASSEAGAYNEQFF. The rearrangement uses TRBV7-3 and TRBJ2-1; 8 bases match TRBD2. Germline V gene lookup returns CDR1 SGHTA and CDR2 FQGTGA. The CDR3 runs to 14 residues. The J segment lost 2 bases and the V segment lost 6 bases, leaving 3 bases of the junction unmatched.

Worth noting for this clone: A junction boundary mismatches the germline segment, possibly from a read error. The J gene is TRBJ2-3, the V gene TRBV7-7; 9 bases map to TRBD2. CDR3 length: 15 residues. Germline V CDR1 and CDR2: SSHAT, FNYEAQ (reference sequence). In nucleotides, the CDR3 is TGTGCTAGCAGCTTAATAGCGGGGGGCACAGATACGCAGTATTTT. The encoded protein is CASSLIAGGTDTQYF.

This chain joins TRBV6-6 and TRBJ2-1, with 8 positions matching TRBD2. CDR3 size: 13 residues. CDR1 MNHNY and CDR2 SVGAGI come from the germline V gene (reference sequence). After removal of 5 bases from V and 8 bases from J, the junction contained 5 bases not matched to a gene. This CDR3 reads CASSATSGDEQFF. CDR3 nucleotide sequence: TGTGCCAGCAGTGCTACTAGCGGCGATGAGCAGTTCTTC.

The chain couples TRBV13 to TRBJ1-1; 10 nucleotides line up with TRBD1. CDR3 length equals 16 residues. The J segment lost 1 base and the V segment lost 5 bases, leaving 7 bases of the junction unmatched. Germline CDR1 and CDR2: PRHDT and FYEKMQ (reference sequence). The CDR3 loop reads CASSPRRDRGNTEAFF. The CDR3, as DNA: TGTGCCAGCAGCCCCCGCCGGGACAGGGGGAACACTGAAGCTTTCTTT. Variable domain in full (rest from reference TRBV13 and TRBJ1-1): AAGVIQSPRHLIKEKRETATLKCYPIPRHDTVYWYQQGPGQDPQFLISFYEKMQSDKGSIPDRFSAQQFSDYHSELNMSSLELGDSALYFCASSPRRDRGNTEAFFGQGTRLTVV.

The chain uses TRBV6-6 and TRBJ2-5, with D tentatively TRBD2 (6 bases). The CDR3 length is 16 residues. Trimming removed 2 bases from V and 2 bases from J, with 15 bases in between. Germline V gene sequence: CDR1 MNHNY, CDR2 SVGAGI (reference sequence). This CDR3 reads CASSYVAGKFQETQYF. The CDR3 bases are TGTGCCAGCAGTTACGTCGCGGGGAAGTTTCAAGAGACCCAGTACTTC.

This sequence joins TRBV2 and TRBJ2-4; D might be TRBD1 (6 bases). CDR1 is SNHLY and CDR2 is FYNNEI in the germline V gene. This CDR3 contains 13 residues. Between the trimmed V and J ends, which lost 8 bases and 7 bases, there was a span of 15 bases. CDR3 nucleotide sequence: TGTGCCAGCTCTCCGGGACAACGGAACATTCAGTACTTC. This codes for CASSPGQRNIQYF.

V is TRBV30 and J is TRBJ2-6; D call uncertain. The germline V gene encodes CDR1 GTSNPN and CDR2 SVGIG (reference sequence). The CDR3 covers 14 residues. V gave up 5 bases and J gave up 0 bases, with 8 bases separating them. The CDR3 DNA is TGTGCCTGGGACACAGCCTCTGGGGCCAACGTCCTGACTTTC. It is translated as CAWDTASGANVLTF.

The DNA for the CDR3 is TGTGCCAGCAGCTTCGGGACAGAGAGTGGCTACACCTTC. As protein: CASSFGTESGYTF. The V call is TRBV7-9, the J call TRBJ1-2; 7 positions match TRBD1. The germline CDR1 and CDR2 sequences are SEHNR and FQNEAQ (reference sequence). This CDR3 has 13 residues. After removal of 3 bases from V and 7 bases from J, the junction contained 5 bases not matched to a gene.

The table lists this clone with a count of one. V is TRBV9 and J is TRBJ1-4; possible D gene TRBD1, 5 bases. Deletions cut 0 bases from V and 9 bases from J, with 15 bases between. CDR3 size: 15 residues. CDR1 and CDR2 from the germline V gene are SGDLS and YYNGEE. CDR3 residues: CASSVVAGSGQKLFF. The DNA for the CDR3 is TGTGCCAGCAGCGTAGTCGCAGGGTCCGGTCAAAAACTGTTTTTT.

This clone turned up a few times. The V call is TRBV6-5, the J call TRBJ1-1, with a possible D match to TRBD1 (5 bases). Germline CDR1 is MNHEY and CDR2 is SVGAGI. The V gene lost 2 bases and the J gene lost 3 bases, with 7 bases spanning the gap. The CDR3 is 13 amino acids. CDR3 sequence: CASSYRGHTEAFF. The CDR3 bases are TGTGCCAGCAGTTACAGGGGTCACACTGAAGCTTTCTTT.

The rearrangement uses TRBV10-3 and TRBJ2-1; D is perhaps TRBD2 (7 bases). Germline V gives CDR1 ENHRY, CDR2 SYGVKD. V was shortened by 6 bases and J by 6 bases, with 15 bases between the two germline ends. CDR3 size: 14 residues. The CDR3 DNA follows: TGTGCCATCAGGAGGGGGGGCGGTCTCAATGAGCAGTTCTTC. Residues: CAIRRGGGLNEQFF.

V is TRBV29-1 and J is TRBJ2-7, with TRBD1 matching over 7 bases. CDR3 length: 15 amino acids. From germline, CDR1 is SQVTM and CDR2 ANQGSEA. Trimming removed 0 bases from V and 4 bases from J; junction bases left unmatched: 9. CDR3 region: CSVEDLRGPGYEQYF. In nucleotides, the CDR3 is TGCAGCGTTGAAGATCTAAGGGGGCCGGGGTACGAGCAGTACTTC.

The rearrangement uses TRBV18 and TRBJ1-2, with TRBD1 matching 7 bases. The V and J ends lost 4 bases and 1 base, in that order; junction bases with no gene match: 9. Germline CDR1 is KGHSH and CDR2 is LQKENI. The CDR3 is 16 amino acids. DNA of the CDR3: TGTGCCAGCTCACTCCGGGGACAGCCGATTAACTATGGCTACACCTTC. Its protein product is CASSLRGQPINYGYTF.

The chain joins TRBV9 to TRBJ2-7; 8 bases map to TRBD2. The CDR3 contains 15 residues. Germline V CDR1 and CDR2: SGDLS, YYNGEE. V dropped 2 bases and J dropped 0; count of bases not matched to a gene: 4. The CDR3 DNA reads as TGTGCCAGCAGCGTCAGCGGGGGAGTCTCCTACGAGCAGTACTTC. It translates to CASSVSGGVSYEQYF. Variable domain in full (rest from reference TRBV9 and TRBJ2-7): DSGVTQTPKHLITATGQRVTLRCSPRSGDLSVYWYQQSLDQGLQFLIQYYNGEERAKGNILERFSAQQFPDLHSELNLSSLELGDSALYFCASSVSGGVSYEQYFGPGTRLTVT.

The CDR3 DNA reads as TGTGCCAGCAGTTACCAGGGGCTTCGGGAGACCCAGTACTTC. This translates into CASSYQGLRETQYF. The gene calls are TRBV6-5 and TRBJ2-5; D may be TRBD1 (6 bases). Germline assignment: CDR1 MNHEY and CDR2 SVGAGI. The CDR3 has 14 residues. The V end was cut by 2 bases, the J end by 5 bases, with 12 bases between.